Included here is one TCR beta chain sequence, with context. Antigen unknown. A second PCR, run for roughly 7 to 11 cycles, used a sample-barcoded 5' primer plus a J-beta primer mix. Via MiXCR, TCRdb re-called the 5' RACE reads, giving one row per CDR3 protein. The table has fewer than 2,000,000 distinct CDR3 sequences, about 35% seen once. The sample belongs to a study of blood T cells in healthy people across ages. Every sample yielded at least 7 million isolated PBMCs. Overall study results and limits: Across the age range, TCR beta diversity per million T cells fell in a roughly linear way.

The V gene end was trimmed by 10 bases and the J gene end by 4 bases; junction bases not matched to a gene: 6. The CDR3 covers 14 residues. CDR1 is MNHEY, CDR2 SVGEGT, per germline. The clonotype comes from a young woman in good health. Sequencing used blood. V usage is TRBV6-2 or TRBV6-3 and J usage is TRBJ2-2; 10 nucleotides line up with TRBD2. The CDR3 DNA follows: TGTGCCATCCTGAGCGGGGGGGCCACCGGGGAGCTGTTTTTT. It yields the protein CAILSGGATGELFF.